This T cell receptor (beta chain) was sequenced for a study of OX40 agonist ivuxolimab in advanced cancers. Sequencing used immunoSEQ multiplex PCR; TCRdb keeps in-frame clones, though not all of them. The sample contains 20,000 or so clones, about three quarters of which appear only once. This CDR3 has 16 amino acids. Trimming cost V 0 bases and J 7 bases; bases outside gene matches: 5. Germline CDR1 and CDR2: MNHEY and SVGAGI. This chain joins TRBV6-5 and TRBJ2-5, with TRBD2 matching over 13 bases. The sequencing here drew on CD4+ or CD8+ T cells sorted from blood, taken in a trial of the OX40 agonist ivuxolimab. The sequence was collected from an adult with an advanced solid tumor such as melanoma, head and neck, liver or kidney cancer. The CDR3 here is CASSYSLAGGLSTQYF. CDR3 sequence (DNA): TGTGCCAGCAGTTACTCACTAGCGGGGGGGTTATCGACCCAGTACTTC.